A selection of T cell receptor beta chains follows, all from one sample in a study of identical twins. TCRdb processed the 5' RACE reads anew with MiXCR; each CDR3 protein has one entry. The sample contains 650,000 to 750,000 distinct CDR3 sequences, 21% of which appear only once. These data were also filed under a second study, of T cells expressing NK-cell markers.

The source material was PBMCs. These receptors were obtained from a woman between 18 and 30 years old in good health. The CDR3 runs from the conserved cysteine through the conserved F or W. A D gene is named only where the DNA matches it firmly. Clone size is given for some rows only: seen once, a few or many times, or a class if the clone is expanded.

TRBJ1-1,-,many,TRBV29-1,TGCAGCGCCGGACAGAACACTGAAGCTTTCTTT,CSAGQNTEAFF
TRBJ2-3,TRBD2,many,TRBV29-1,TGCAGCGTTGGGGGCGGGGGAAGCACAGATACGCAGTATTTT,CSVGGGGSTDTQYF
TRBJ2-6,TRBD1,-,TRBV11-2,TGTGCCAGCAGCTCACCCGGGACAGGGTTCGGGGCCAACGTCCTGACTTTC,CASSSPGTGFGANVLTF
TRBJ1-5,TRBD1,few,TRBV6-1,TGTGCCAGCAGTCCAGACAGGGGTGGTCAGCCCCAGCATTTT,CASSPDRGGQPQHF
TRBJ2-7,TRBD2,few,TRBV5-1,TGCGCCAGCAGCGTTGAAGCGGGGAACGAGCAGTACTTC,CASSVEAGNEQYF
TRBJ2-6,TRBD2,-,TRBV3-1,TGTGCCAGCAGCGGAGCTAGCGGGAGTTATGGGGCCAACGTCCTGACTTTC,CASSGASGSYGANVLTF
TRBJ1-2,TRBD1,-,TRBV29-1,TGCAGCGTGTCGGGAGGACAGGGGGACTATGGCTACACCTTC,CSVSGGQGDYGYTF
TRBJ2-6,-,-,TRBV12-5,TGTGCTAGTGGTGACTCTGGGGCCAACGTCCTGACTTTC,CASGDSGANVLTF
TRBJ2-7,TRBD2,many,TRBV29-1,TGCAGCGTTACGGGACTAGCCTACGAGCAGTACTTC,CSVTGLAYEQYF
TRBJ1-5,TRBD1,-,TRBV29-1,TGCAGCGTCGGGGACAGGTTTAGCAATCAGCCCCAGCATTTT,CSVGDRFSNQPQHF
TRBJ2-7,TRBD1,-,TRBV5-1,TGCGCCAGCAGCTTGGCCATCCGGACAGGGTACTACGAGCAGTACTTC,CASSLAIRTGYYEQYF
TRBJ2-1,TRBD2,many,TRBV5-1,TGCGCCAGCAGCTTGGCTAGCGGGGGCTCCTACAATGAGCAGTTCTTC,CASSLASGGSYNEQFF
TRBJ2-7,-,many,TRBV10-3,TGTGCCATCAGCGAGAGGACGGGCCCAGTCTACGAGCAGTACTTC,CAISERTGPVYEQYF